A selection of T cell receptor beta chains follows, all from one sample in a study of Tregs in tolerant kidney transplant recipients. No antigen has been assigned to these receptors. The protocol was immunoSEQ multiplex PCR, while the TCRdb copy is restricted to in-frame clones and leaves out a portion. The sample comprises fewer than 20,000 clones, 61% of which are singletons, and 3.2% rests with the top ten. The source material was Tregs from blood cultured with allogeneic cells. The source of these receptors is a human donor in good health. Both conserved end residues are part of each CDR3. Fields, in order: D gene, CDR3 length, V gene, J gene, clone size, CDR3 protein, CDR3 DNA. D genes are given only for firm matches. The size of a clone is reported for some rows only, either as once, few or many, or as a class for expanded clones.

.	15	TRBV21-1	TRBJ1-4	.	CASSNDWTGPLKLFF	TGTGCCAGCAGCAACGACTGGACAGGTCCGTTAAAACTGTTTTTT
.	15	TRBV7-9	TRBJ1-4	.	CASSLRGVTNEKLFF	TGTGCCAGCAGCTTAAGAGGGGTAACTAATGAAAAACTGTTTTTT
.	13	TRBV10-3	TRBJ1-2	.	CALSIGINYGYTF	TGTGCCCTATCGATCGGCATTAACTATGGCTACACCTTC
TRBD2	14	TRBV19	TRBJ2-3	.	CASSHRGDTDTQYF	TGTGCCAGTAGTCACCGGGGGGACACAGATACGCAGTATTTT
.	12	TRBV30	TRBJ1-2	.	CAWSGEGGGYTF	TGTGCCTGGAGTGGGGAGGGAGGGGGCTACACCTTC
.	15	TRBV7-2	TRBJ2-3	few	CASSLVAGPADTQYF	TGTGCCAGCAGCTTAGTTGCGGGACCGGCAGATACGCAGTATTTT
.	18	TRBV21-1	TRBJ1-2	.	CASTKKSSGTNFYYGYTF	TGTGCCAGCACCAAAAAATCCTCCGGGACAAATTTCTACTATGGCTACACCTTC
TRBD2	15	TRBV5-4	TRBJ2-5	once	CASRYSGRATETQYF	TGTGCCAGCAGATATAGCGGGAGGGCCACAGAGACCCAGTACTTC
.	14	TRBV30	TRBJ1-2	.	CAWSSNTGPYGYTF	TGTGCCTGGAGTTCTAACACAGGCCCCTATGGCTACACCTTC
.	15	TRBV4-3	TRBJ2-1	many	CASSQEMSSYNEQFF	TGCGCCAGCAGCCAAGAAATGAGCTCCTACAATGAGCAGTTCTTC
.	17	TRBV5-5	TRBJ1-1	few	CASSSGLVGGRNTEAFF	TGTGCCAGCAGTTCCGGCCTGGTTGGTGGTAGGAACACTGAAGCTTTCTTT
.	13	TRBV6-6	TRBJ1-2	.	CASSPPGPGGYTF	TGTGCCAGCAGCCCCCCGGGACCCGGTGGCTACACCTTC
.	14	TRBV27	TRBJ2-5	.	CASSEPARQETQYF	TGTGCCAGCAGCGAGCCGGCCAGACAAGAGACCCAGTACTTC
.	11	TRBV20-1	TRBJ2-5	.	CSATLDKAQYF	TGCAGTGCTACGCTCGATAAGGCCCAGTACTTC
.	12	TRBV11-3	TRBJ2-7	.	CASSFSQYEQYF	TGTGCCAGCAGCTTCTCCCAGTACGAGCAGTACTTC
.	16	TRBV5-1	TRBJ2-1	.	CASSLAVGPGPNEQFF	TGCGCCAGCAGCTTGGCCGTAGGCCCAGGGCCCAATGAGCAGTTCTTC
.	13	TRBV5-1	TRBJ1-2	once	CASSFEIRYGYTF	TGCGCCAGCAGCTTCGAAATCCGCTATGGCTACACCTTC
.	14	TRBV28	TRBJ1-1	.	CASSFVWTPTEAFF	TGTGCCAGCAGTTTCGTATGGACCCCCACTGAAGCTTTCTTT
TRBD1	14	TRBV5-6	TRBJ1-4	few	CASSLQGVEEKLFF	TGTGCCAGCAGTCTACAGGGGGTTGAGGAAAAACTGTTTTTT
.	16	TRBV18	TRBJ1-1	.	CASSPPNIAMNTEAFF	TGTGCCAGCTCACCACCTAACATTGCCATGAACACTGAAGCTTTCTTT
.	11	TRBV6-6	TRBJ1-3	few	CASSRGDTIYF	TGTGCCAGCAGTAGAGGTGACACCATATATTTT
TRBD1	15	TRBV6-1	TRBJ1-1	medium-sized	CASSWDRRSSTEAFF	TGTGCCAGCAGTTGGGACAGAAGGTCGAGCACTGAAGCTTTCTTT
TRBD1	14	TRBV18	TRBJ1-1	few	CASSPRTGNTEAFF	TGTGCCAGCTCACCCAGGACAGGGAACACTGAAGCTTTCTTT
.	13	TRBV7-9	TRBJ2-7	.	CASSARLNREQYF	TGTGCCAGCAGCGCCCGACTAAATCGCGAGCAGTACTTC
.	15	TRBV2	TRBJ1-6	.	CASSPGSSYNSPLHF	TGTGCCAGCAGTCCGGGGAGCTCCTATAATTCACCCCTCCACTTT
.	14	TRBV7-8	TRBJ2-1	few	CASSLDRVYNEQFF	TGTGCCAGCAGCTTAGACAGGGTCTACAATGAGCAGTTCTTC